Sequencing of this T cell receptor beta chain was carried out in a study of CD8 T cells in Susac syndrome. Study background: Among the Susac syndrome patients sequenced, over 5 had active disease and under 10 were in remission.

Study outcomes and limitations: The CD4+ T cell repertoire of patients with Susac syndrome showed no detectable clonal expansion.

This clonotype showed up just once. The antigen is undetermined. The CDR3 runs 14 residues. V was trimmed by 6 bases and J by 1 base, leaving 10 bases between them. Germline CDR1 is LGHDT and CDR2 is YNNKEL (reference sequence). RNA in amounts of roughly 0.5 to 1 ug was reverse transcribed with random hexamers. With immunoSEQ multiplex PCR, TCR beta CDR3 was amplified across 54 Vbeta and 13 Jbeta. TCRdb fed the immunoSEQ multiplex PCR reads into MiXCR, producing one record per CDR3 protein. The sample comprises 150,000 to 200,000 distinct CDR3 sequences, approximately 94% of which are singletons, and about 0.13% rests with the top ten. The Susac syndrome patients fit the recently defined diagnostic criteria for definite or probable disease.

The rearrangement uses TRBV3-1 and TRBJ2-1; possibly TRBD1 for D (6 bases). This clonotype was obtained from a human donor with Susac syndrome. The specimen was CD4+ T cells from PBMCs. In nucleotides, the CDR3 is TGTGCCAGCAGGCAGGGGCAGTCCTACAATGAGCAGTTCTTC. This gives the protein CASRQGQSYNEQFF.